What follows are 8 T cell receptor beta chains derived from one specimen sequenced in a study of T cells after posttransplantation cyclophosphamide. This table comes from immunoSEQ multiplex PCR, and its TCRdb copy is limited to in-frame clones, with some not included. The sample yields tens of thousands of clones, without any singletons. The sequenced material came from PBMCs. These receptors were collected from a woman in her forties or fifties in good health and a related stem cell transplant donor.

In its sample, this clone was seen a few times. The chain couples TRBV7-3 to TRBJ2-3; 10 bases are a match to TRBD1. The CDR3 is made up of 15 amino acids. V lost 4 bases and J lost 2; bases outside the gene matches: 3. Germline lookup yields CDR1 SGHTA and CDR2 FQGTGA. CDR3 residues: CASSSGQGTTDTQYF. In DNA form, the CDR3 reads TGTGCCAGCAGCTCGGGACAGGGGACCACAGATACGCAGTATTTT.

This clone was recorded many times. The J gene is TRBJ1-1, the V gene TRBV5-4; D gene uncertain. Trimming took off 4 bases at V and 4 bases at J, with 14 bases between the two ends. The V gene's germline CDR1 is SGHNT and CDR2 YYREEE (reference sequence). CDR3 length equals 14 residues. The CDR3, as DNA: TGTGCCAGCAGCAACCCCAGCGGTTTCACTGAAGCTTTCTTT. This translates into CASSNPSGFTEAFF. The full variable domain, with the rest looked up from reference TRBV5-4 and TRBJ1-1, is ETGVTQSPTHLIKTRGQQVTLRCSSQSGHNTVSWYQQALGQGPQFIFQYYREEENGRGNFPPRFSGLQFPNYSSELNVNALELDDSALYLCASSNPSGFTEAFFGQGTRLTVV.

This clone was detected ten times or more. The genes are TRBV5-1 and TRBJ2-3; no firm D call. Germline V gives CDR1 SGHRS, CDR2 YFSETQ. V was shortened by 4 bases and J by 2 bases, with 8 bases between the two germline ends. The CDR3 totals 13 residues. CDR3 DNA: TGCGCCAGCAGCGAGATGGCCACAGATACGCAGTATTTT. It encodes CASSEMATDTQYF.

This clone has at least ten counts. The CDR3, as DNA: TGTGCCAGCAGCTTGTACGGGCGCGGGGCGTATGGCTACACCTTC. Residues: CASSLYGRGAYGYTF. The rearrangement links TRBV5-5 to TRBJ1-2, with TRBD1 as a possible D gene (5 bases). CDR1 is SGHKS, CDR2 YYEKEE, per germline (reference sequence). There are 15 residues in the CDR3. The V gene lost 1 base and the J gene lost 5 bases, with 15 bases spanning the gap.

This clone appeared a few times. V usage is TRBV15 and J usage is TRBJ1-1; possible D gene TRBD1, 5 bases. The V gene's germline CDR1 is LNHNV and CDR2 YYDKDF (reference sequence). V lost 0 bases and J 6 bases, leaving 14 bases between the germline ends. This CDR3 region has 15 residues. CDR3: CATSRDIGALSEAFF. DNA of the CDR3: TGTGCCACCAGCAGAGATATTGGGGCTTTGTCTGAAGCTTTCTTT.

This clone occurred a few times. Here the CDR3 reads CASTPHLAGDPDTQYF. The CDR3 region has the DNA TGTGCCAGCACCCCGCACTTGGCGGGAGACCCAGATACGCAGTATTTT. The chain has TRBV11-2 and TRBJ2-3; TRBD2 matches 7 bases. The germline gives CDR1 SGHAT, CDR2 FQNNGV. After removal of 7 bases from V and 4 bases from J, the junction contained 14 bases not matched to a gene. The CDR3 has 16 amino acids.

On this clone: Distinct nucleotide sequences in the sample also encode this CDR3. The DNA of the CDR3 is TGTGCCAGCAGTTACCCTGGAGAACTAGCGGTTGGGGGAGAGACCCAGTACTTC. Translating gives CASSYPGELAVGGETQYF. The V and J genes are TRBV6-2 or TRBV6-3 and TRBJ2-5; 8 bases align to TRBD2. Germline V CDR1 and CDR2: MNHEY, SVGEGT. Unmatched junction bases numbered 15, after V lost 2 bases and J lost 4 bases. The CDR3 is 18 amino acids.

Ten or more counts support this clone. This sequence joins TRBV7-3 and TRBJ2-2, with D perhaps assigned TRBD1 or TRBD2 (6 bases each). The germline V gene encodes CDR1 SGHTA and CDR2 FQGTGA. The V end was cut by 5 bases, the J end by 3 bases, with 19 bases between. The CDR3 runs to 17 residues. The CDR3 sequence: CASSPGTGRTDTGELFF. The CDR3 DNA reads TGTGCCAGCAGCCCCGGTACAGGGAGGACGGACACCGGGGAGCTGTTTTTT.